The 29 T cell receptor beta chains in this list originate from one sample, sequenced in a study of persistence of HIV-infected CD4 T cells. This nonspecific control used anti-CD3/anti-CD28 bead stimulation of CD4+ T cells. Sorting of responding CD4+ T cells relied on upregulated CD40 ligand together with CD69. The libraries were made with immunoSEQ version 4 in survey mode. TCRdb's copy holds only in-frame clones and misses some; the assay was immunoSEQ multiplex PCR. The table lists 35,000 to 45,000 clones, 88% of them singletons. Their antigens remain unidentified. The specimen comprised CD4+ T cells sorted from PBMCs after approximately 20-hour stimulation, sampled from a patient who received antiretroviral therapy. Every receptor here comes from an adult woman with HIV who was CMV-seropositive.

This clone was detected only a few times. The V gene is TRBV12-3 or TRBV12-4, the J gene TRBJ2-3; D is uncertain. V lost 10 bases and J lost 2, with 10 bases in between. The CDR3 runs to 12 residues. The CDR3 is CATAQDTDTQYF. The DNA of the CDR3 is TGTGCCACCGCCCAGGACACAGATACGCAGTATTTT.

CDR3 nucleotides: TGTGCCAGCAGCCCCCCACAGGCCGGCTCTGGAAACACCATATATTTT. It specifies CASSPPQAGSGNTIYF. The rearrangement links TRBV7-2 to TRBJ1-3; perhaps TRBD1 as D (5 bases). The V and J ends lost 5 bases and 0 bases respectively, with 14 bases between them. The CDR3 sequence is 16 residues long. Germline V CDR1 and CDR2: SGHTA, FQGNSA.

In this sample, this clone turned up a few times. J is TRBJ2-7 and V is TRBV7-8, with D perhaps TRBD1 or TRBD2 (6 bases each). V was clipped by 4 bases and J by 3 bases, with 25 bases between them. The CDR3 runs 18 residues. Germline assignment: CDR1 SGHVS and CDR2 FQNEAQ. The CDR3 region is CASSSEGGRQGEGYEQYF. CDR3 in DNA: TGTGCCAGCAGCTCCGAGGGGGGACGGCAAGGGGAAGGCTACGAGCAGTACTTC.

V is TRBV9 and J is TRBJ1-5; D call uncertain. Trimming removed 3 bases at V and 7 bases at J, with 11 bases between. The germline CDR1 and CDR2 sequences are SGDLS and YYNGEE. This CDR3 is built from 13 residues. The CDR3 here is CASSASPEQPQHF. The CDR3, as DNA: TGTGCCAGCAGCGCATCTCCGGAGCAGCCCCAGCATTTT.

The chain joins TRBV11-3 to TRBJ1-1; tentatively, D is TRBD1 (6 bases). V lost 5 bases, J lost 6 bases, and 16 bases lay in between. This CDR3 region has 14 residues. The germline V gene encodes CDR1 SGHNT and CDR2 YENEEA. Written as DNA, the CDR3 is TGTGCCAGCAGCCACGGACAGTCCCCGTCTGAAGCTTTCTTT. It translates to CASSHGQSPSEAFF.

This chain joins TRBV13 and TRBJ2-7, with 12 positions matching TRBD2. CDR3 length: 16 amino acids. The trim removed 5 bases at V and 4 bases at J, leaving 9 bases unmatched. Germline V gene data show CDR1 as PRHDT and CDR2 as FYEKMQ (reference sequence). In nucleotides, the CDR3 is TGTGCCAGCAGCCCCCCCGGACTAGCGGGGAGTTACGAGCAGTACGTC. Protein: CASSPPGLAGSYEQYV.

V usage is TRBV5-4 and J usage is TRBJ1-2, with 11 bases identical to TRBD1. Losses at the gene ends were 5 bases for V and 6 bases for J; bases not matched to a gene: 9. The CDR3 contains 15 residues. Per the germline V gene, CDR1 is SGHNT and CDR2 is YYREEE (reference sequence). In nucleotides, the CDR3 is TGTGCCAGCAGGTACCCCGGGACAGGGGGACATGGCTACACCTTC. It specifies CASRYPGTGGHGYTF.

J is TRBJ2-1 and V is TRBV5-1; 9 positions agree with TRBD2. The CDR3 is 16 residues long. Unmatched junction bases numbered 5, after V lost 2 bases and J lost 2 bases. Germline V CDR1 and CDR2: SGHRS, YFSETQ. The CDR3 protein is CASSLDSGGTYNEQFF. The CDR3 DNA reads TGCGCCAGCAGCTTAGATAGCGGGGGAACCTACAATGAGCAGTTCTTC.

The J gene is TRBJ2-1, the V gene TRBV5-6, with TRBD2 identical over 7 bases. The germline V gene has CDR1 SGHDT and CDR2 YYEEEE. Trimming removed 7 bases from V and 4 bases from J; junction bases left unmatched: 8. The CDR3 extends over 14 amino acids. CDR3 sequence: CASGGGTIYNEQFF. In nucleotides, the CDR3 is TGTGCCAGCGGAGGAGGGACTATTTACAATGAGCAGTTCTTC. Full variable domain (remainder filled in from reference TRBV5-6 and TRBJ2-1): DAGVTQSPTHLIKTRGQQVTLRCSPKSGHDTVSWYQQALGQGPQFIFQYYEEEERQRGNFPDRFSGHQFPNYSSELNVNALLLGDSALYLCASGGGTIYNEQFFGPGTRLTVL.

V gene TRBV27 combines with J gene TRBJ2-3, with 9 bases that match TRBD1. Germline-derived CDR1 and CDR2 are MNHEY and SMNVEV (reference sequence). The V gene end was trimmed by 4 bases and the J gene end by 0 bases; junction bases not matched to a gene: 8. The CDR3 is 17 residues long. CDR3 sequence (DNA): TGTGCCAGCAGTTCCAGACAGGGGGTAGCTAGCACAGATACGCAGTATTTT. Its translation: CASSSRQGVASTDTQYF.

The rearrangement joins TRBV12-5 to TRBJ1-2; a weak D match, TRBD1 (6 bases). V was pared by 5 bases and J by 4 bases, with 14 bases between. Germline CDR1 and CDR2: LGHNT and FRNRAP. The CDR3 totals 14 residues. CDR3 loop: CASGRGQPTYGYTF. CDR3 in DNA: TGTGCTAGTGGTCGAGGACAGCCAACCTATGGCTACACCTTC.

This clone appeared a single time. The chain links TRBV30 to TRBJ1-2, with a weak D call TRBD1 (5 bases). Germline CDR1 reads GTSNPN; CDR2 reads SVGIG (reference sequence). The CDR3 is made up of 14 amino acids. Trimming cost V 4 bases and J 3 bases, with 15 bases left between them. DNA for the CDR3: TGTGCCTGGAAGGCAGCTGGGGGTTACTATGGCTACACCTTC. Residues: CAWKAAGGYYGYTF.

DNA of the CDR3: TGTGCCAGCAGCTTAGATCCGGGGAGGAAGACCCAGTACTTC. It specifies CASSLDPGRKTQYF. The V call is TRBV7-2, the J call TRBJ2-5, with D possibly matching TRBD2 (6 bases). V lost 1 base and J 6 bases, leaving 12 bases between the germline ends. From germline, CDR1 is SGHTA and CDR2 FQGNSA. The CDR3 contains 14 residues.

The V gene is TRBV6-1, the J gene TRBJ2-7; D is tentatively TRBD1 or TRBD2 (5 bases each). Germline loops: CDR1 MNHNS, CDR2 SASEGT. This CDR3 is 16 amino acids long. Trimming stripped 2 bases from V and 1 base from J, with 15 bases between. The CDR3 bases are TGTGCCAGCAGTGAAACGCTTTTTGGGGGATCCTACGAGCAGTACGTC. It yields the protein CASSETLFGGSYEQYV.

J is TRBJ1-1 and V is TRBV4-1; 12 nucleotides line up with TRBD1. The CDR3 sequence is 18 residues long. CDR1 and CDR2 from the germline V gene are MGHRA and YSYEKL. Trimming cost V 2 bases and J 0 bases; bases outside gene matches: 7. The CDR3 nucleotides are TGCGCCAGCAGCCAATCTCGGGACAGGGGGCGCGTGAACACTGAAGCTTTCTTT. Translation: CASSQSRDRGRVNTEAFF.

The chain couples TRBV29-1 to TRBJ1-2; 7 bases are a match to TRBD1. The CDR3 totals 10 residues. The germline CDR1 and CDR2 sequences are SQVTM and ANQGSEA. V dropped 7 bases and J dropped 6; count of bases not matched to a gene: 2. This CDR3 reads CSGGTDGYTF. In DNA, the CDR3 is TGCAGCGGGGGGACAGATGGCTACACCTTC.

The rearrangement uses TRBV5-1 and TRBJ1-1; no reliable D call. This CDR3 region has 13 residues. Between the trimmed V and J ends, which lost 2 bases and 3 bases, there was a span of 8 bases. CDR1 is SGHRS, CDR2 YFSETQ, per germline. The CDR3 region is CASSLNRDTEAFF. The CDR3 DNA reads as TGCGCCAGCAGCTTAAACCGGGACACTGAAGCTTTCTTT.

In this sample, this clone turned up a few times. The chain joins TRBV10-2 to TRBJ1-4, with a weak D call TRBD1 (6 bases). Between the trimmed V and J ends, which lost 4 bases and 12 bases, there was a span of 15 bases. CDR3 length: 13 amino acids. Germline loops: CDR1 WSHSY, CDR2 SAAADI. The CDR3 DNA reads TGCGCCAGCAGTGGACAGGCCGCAGGTGAACTGTTTTTT. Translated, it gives CASSGQAAGELFF.

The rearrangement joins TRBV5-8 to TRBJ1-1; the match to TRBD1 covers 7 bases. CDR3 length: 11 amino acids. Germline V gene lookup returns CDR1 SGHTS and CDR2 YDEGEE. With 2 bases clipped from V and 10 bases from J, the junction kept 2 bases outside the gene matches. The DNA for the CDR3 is TGTGCCAGCAGCTTCAACAGGGGAGCTTTCTTT. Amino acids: CASSFNRGAFF.

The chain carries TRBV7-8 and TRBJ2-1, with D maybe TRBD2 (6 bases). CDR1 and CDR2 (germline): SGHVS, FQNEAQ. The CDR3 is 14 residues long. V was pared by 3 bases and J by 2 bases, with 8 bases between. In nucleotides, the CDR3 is TGTGCCAGCAGCTTCGGGACTGCCTACAATGAGCAGTTCTTC. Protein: CASSFGTAYNEQFF.

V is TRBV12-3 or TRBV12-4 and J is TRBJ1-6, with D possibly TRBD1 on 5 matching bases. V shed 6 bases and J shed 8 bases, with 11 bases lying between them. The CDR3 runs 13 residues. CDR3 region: CASRPRGDSPLHF. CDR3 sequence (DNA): TGTGCCAGCAGGCCCCGGGGGGATTCACCCCTCCACTTT.

Here the CDR3 reads CAISEDGRQTNEKLFF. DNA for the CDR3: TGTGCCATCAGTGAGGATGGAAGACAGACTAATGAAAAACTGTTTTTT. The V call is TRBV10-3, the J call TRBJ1-4; TRBD1 might be the D (5 bases). Trimming took off 2 bases at V and 2 bases at J, with 12 bases between the two ends. CDR3 length: 16 amino acids. Looked up from germline, CDR1 is ENHRY and CDR2 is SYGVKD.

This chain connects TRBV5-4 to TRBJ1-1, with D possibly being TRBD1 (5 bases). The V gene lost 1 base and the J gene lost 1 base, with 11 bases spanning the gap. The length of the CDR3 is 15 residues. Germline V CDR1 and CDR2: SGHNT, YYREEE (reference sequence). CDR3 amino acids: CASSLQAGTNTEAFF. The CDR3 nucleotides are TGTGCCAGCAGCTTGCAGGCAGGGACGAACACTGAAGCTTTCTTT.

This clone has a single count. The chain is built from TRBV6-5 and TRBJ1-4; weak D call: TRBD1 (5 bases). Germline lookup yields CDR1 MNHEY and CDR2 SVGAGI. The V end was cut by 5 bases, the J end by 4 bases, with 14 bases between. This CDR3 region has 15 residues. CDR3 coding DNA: TGTGCCAGCAGTACCCTCGGGACGGGTAATGAAAAACTGTTTTTT. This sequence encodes CASSTLGTGNEKLFF.

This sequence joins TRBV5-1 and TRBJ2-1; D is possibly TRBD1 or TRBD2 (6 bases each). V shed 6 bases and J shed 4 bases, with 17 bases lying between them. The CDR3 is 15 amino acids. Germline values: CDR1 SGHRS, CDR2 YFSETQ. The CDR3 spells CASTSSGAAYNEQFF. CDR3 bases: TGCGCCAGCACGTCTTCGGGGGCCGCGTACAATGAGCAGTTCTTC.

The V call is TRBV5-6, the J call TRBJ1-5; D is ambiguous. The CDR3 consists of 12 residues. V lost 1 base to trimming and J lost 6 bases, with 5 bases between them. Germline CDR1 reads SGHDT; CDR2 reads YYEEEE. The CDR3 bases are TGTGCCAGCAGCTTGAGAAGTCAGCCCCAGCATTTT. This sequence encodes CASSLRSQPQHF.

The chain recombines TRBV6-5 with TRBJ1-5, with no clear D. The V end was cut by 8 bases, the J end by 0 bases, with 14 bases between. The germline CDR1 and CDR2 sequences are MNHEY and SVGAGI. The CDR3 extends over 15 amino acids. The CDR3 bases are TGTGCCAGCCGACCAATCTGGTCTAGCAATCAGCCCCAGCATTTT. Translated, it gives CASRPIWSSNQPQHF.

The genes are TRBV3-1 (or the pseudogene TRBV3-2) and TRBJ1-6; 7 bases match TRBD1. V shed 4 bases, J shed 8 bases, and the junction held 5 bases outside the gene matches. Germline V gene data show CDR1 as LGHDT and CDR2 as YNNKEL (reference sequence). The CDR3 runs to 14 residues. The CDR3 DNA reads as TGTGCCAGCAGCCGTGGGGACAGAGATTCACCCCTCCACTTT. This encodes CASSRGDRDSPLHF.

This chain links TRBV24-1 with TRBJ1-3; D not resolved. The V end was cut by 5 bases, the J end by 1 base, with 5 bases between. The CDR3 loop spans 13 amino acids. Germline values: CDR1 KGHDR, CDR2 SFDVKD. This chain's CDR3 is CATSVRSGNTIYF. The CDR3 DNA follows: TGTGCCACCAGTGTGAGGTCTGGAAACACCATATATTTT.